This TCR beta chain is drawn from a study of cytomegalovirus exposure and HLA in healthy donors. Looking at the study overall: Roughly 80 million unique TCRs from HLA-typed donors made up an early data release.

It was with 60 Vbeta and 13 Jbeta primers that the PCR ran. TCRdb's copy holds only in-frame clones and misses some; the assay was immunoSEQ multiplex PCR. The sample yields about 190,000 clones, under 80% seen once. The sample taken for sequencing was PBMCs. The source is a man aged 25 to 40 in good health and CMV-seropositive.

Written as DNA, the CDR3 is TGTGCCAGCAGCCGGACAGGGGAGAGTTCACCCCTCCACTTT. This gives the protein CASSRTGESSPLHF. The chain is built from TRBV27 and TRBJ1-6; TRBD1 matches at 9 bases. The CDR3 runs to 14 residues. Germline V gene sequence: CDR1 MNHEY, CDR2 SMNVEV (reference sequence). V trimming: 6 bases; J trimming: 9 bases; junction bases outside the gene matches: 6.